The rows below give T cell receptor beta chains drawn from one sample of a study of blood T cell repertoires in COVID-19. Generated by immunoSEQ multiplex PCR, the TCRdb table keeps only in-frame clones and is missing some. The table has about 190,000 clones, around 91% seen once. The source material was peripheral blood. The source of these receptors is a man in his fifties or sixties with acute or convalescent COVID-19. Both conserved end residues are trimmed from each CDR3.

>TRBV12-3/TRBV12-4|TRBJ1-1
ASSVMEGTEAF
>TRBV19|TRBJ1-3
ASSSRTGSR
>TRBV27|TRBJ1-2
ASSPYGDRVLYGYT
>TRBV28|TRBJ1-2
ASSPMGQGSYGYT
>TRBV5-1|TRBJ1-2
ASSLGTGEVYGYT
>TRBV6-5|TRBJ1-6
ASSYSGQGRSPLH
>TRBV19|TRBJ2-7
ASSATSASHEQY
>TRBV6-1|TRBJ2-1
ASSERRLAGNEQF
>TRBV7-2|TRBJ2-5
ASSPQTSGGAETQY
>TRBV13|TRBJ1-1
ASSFDRGPGTEAF
>TRBV6-5|TRBJ2-5
ASSYGQQETQY
>TRBV28|TRBJ2-7
ASSLTPSQGSYEQY
>TRBV27|TRBJ2-7
ASSFSTSGRAYEQY
>TRBV19|TRBJ2-2
ASCQTGANTGELF
>TRBV5-1|TRBJ2-1
ASIASGSWEQF
>TRBV28|TRBJ1-2
ASKEGGEFRGYT
>TRBV27|TRBJ2-1
ASSPRYPLAGAYNEQF
>TRBV5-5|TRBJ2-3
ASSFDGTGDLTDTQY
>TRBV7-2|TRBJ2-1
ASSAKSQGAGSLNEQF
>TRBV7-7|TRBJ2-5
ASSLLQGPVETQY
>TRBV28|TRBJ1-2
ASSLTARRYGYT
>TRBV9|TRBJ2-1
ASSVGYSLSYNEQF
>TRBV5-1|TRBJ2-2
ASSLTPPRGGNTGELF
>TRBV6-6|TRBJ2-1
ASSFGTVDEQF
>TRBV28|TRBJ2-1
ASSFTGYNEQF
>TRBV2|TRBJ2-3
ASSVGQGKADTQY
>TRBV27|TRBJ2-5
ASSRGARETQY
>TRBV5-1|TRBJ2-1
ASSLVGGGPYNEQF
>TRBV10-2|TRBJ2-1
ANSEQLVREYNEQF
>TRBV10-1|TRBJ2-2
ASNPGMITGELF
>TRBV7-2|TRBJ2-7
ASSLAGTSGSHEQY
>TRBV28|TRBJ1-5
ASIAPRGRRDQPQH
>TRBV19|TRBJ2-1
ASAQERVNNEQF
>TRBV18|TRBJ1-1
ASSPQSRGTEAF
>TRBV2|TRBJ1-1
ASSEAPTLSLA
>TRBV11-1|TRBJ2-5
ASRPLGGWETQY
>TRBV28|TRBJ1-1
ASSSRGTEAF
>TRBV3-1/TRBV3-2|TRBJ1-2
ASSQHTTGENGYT
>TRBV7-9|TRBJ2-3
ASSLPASGGADTQY
>TRBV27|TRBJ1-2
ASSLRGRNGYT
>TRBV6-5|TRBJ2-1
ASSYVGGVTYNEQF
>TRBV7-9|TRBJ1-3
ASSTDKRNTIY
>TRBV28|TRBJ2-2
ASSLWGGGQGPHGELF
>TRBV27|TRBJ2-3
ASSLTGGLAVSDTQY
>TRBV3-1/TRBV3-2|TRBJ2-1
ASSHPANEQF
>TRBV7-6|TRBJ2-1
ASSWKRGASNEQF
>TRBV6-5|TRBJ1-6
ASDSRDTYSPLH
>TRBV7-8|TRBJ1-4
ASSLKRATNEKLF
>TRBV28|TRBJ1-4
ASSLGGTGAHEKLF
>TRBV28|TRBJ2-1
ASSPRGAQF
>TRBV6-5|TRBJ1-4
ASRRNTGRPEKLF